This T cell receptor beta chain was sequenced for a study of blood T cell repertoires in COVID-19. Germline CDR1 SGDLS, CDR2 YYNGEE. This CDR3 is built from 14 residues. V trimming: 3 bases; J trimming: 3 bases; junction bases outside the gene matches: 2. Profiling relied on immunoSEQ multiplex PCR, and the TCRdb table lists in-frame clones only, not all of them. The repertoire includes hundreds of thousands of clones, less than 90% of them detected once, and approximately 4% sits in the top ten. The specimen was PBMCs or T cells enriched from blood (not recorded which). This sequence was found in a woman in her thirties who had been exposed to COVID-19. This chain joins TRBV9 and TRBJ2-1, with 8 bases aligning to TRBD1. The chain's CDR3 is CASSDGQGYNEQFF. CDR3 DNA sequence: TGTGCCAGCAGCGATGGACAGGGCTACAATGAGCAGTTCTTC.